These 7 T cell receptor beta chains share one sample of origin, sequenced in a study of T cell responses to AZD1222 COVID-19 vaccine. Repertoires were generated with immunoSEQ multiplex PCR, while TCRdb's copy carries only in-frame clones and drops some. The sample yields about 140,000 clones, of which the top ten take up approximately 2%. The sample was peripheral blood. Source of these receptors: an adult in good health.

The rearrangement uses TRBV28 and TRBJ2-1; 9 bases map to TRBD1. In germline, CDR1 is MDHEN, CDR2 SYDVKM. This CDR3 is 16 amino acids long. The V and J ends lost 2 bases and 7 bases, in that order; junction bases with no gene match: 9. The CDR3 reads CASSLTGQGVRNEQFF. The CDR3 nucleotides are TGTGCCAGCAGTTTAACGGGACAGGGTGTCAGGAATGAGCAGTTCTTC.

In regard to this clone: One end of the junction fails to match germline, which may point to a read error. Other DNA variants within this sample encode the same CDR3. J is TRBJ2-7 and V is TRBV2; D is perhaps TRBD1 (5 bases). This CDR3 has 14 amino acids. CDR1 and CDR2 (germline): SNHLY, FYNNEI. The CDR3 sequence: CASSEDQGSYEQYF. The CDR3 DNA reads TGTGCCAGCAGTGAAGATCAGGGCAGCTACGAGCAGTACTTT. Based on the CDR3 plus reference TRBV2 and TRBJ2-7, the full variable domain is EPEVTQTPSHQVTQMGQEVILRCVPISNHLYFYWYRQILGQKVEFLVSFYNNEISEKSEIFDDQFSVERPDGSNFTLKIRSTKLEDSAMYFCASSEDQGSYEQYFGPGTRLTVT.

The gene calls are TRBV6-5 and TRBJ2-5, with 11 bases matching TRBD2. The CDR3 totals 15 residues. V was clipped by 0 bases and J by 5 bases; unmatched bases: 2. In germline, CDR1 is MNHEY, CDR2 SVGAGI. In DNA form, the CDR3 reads TGTGCCAGCAGTTACTCTAGCGGGGGGGAGGAGACCCAGTACTTC. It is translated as CASSYSSGGEETQYF.

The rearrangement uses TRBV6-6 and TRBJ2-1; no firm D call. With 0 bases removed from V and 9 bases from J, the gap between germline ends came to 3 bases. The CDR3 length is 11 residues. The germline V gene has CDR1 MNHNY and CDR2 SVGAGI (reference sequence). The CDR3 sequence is CASSYSGEQFF. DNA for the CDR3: TGTGCCAGCAGTTACTCGGGTGAGCAGTTCTTC.

CDR3 nucleotides: TGTGCCAGCAGCGTTGTGTCAGCGGTGGGGAACACTGAAGCTTTCTTT. It is translated as CASSVVSAVGNTEAFF. This rearrangement joins TRBV9 to TRBJ1-1; D gene ambiguous. CDR3 length equals 16 residues. V was cut by 2 bases and J by 1 base, with 15 bases left in between. Germline V gene sequence: CDR1 SGDLS, CDR2 YYNGEE. The whole variable domain, filled in from reference TRBV9 and TRBJ1-1, reads DSGVTQTPKHLITATGQRVTLRCSPRSGDLSVYWYQQSLDQGLQFLIQYYNGEERAKGNILERFSAQQFPDLHSELNLSSLELGDSALYFCASSVVSAVGNTEAFFGQGTRLTVV.

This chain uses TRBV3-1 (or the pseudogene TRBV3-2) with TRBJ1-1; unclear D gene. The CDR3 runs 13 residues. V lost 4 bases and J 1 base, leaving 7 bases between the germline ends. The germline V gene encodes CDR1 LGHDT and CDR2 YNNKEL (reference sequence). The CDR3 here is CASSLTRNTEAFF. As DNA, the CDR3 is TGTGCCAGCAGCCTAACACGGAACACTGAAGCTTTCTTT.

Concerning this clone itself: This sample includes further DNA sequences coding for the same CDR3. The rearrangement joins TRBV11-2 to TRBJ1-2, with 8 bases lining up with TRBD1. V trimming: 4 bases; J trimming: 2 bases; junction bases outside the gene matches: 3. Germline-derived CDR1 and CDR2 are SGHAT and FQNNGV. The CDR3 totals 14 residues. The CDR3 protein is CASSSGTGNYGYTF. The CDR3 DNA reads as TGTGCCAGCAGCTCCGGGACAGGAAACTATGGCTACACCTTC.